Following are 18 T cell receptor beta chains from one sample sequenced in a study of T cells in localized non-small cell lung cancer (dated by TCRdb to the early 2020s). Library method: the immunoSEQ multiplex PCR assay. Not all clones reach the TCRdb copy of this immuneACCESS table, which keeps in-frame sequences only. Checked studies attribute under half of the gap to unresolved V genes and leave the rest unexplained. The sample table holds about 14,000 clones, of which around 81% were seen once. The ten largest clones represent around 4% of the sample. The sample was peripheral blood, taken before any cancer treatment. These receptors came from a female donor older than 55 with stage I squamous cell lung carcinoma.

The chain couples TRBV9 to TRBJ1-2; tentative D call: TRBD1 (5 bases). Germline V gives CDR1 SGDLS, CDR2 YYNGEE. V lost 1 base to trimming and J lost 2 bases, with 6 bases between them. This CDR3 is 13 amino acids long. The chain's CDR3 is CASSVSGNYGYTF. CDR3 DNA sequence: TGTGCCAGCAGCGTATCAGGGAACTATGGCTACACCTTC.

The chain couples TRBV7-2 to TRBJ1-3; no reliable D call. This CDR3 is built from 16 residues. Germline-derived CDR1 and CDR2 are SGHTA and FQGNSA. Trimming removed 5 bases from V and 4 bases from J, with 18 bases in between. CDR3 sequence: CASSRLVGTWGNTIYF. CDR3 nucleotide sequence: TGTGCCAGCAGCCGGCTGGTTGGAACATGGGGAAACACCATATATTTT.

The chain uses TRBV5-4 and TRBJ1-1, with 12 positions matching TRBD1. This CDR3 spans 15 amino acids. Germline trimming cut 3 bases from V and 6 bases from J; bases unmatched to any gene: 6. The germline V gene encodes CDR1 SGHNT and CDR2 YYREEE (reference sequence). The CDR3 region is CASSSSGQGAPEAFF. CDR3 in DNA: TGTGCCAGCAGCTCCTCGGGACAGGGGGCCCCTGAAGCTTTCTTT.

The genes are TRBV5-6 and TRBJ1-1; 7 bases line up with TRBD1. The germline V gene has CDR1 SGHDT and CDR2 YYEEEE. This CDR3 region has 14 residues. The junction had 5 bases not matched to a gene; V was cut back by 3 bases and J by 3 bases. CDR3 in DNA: TGTGCCAGCAGCTGGTGGGACAGATACACTGAAGCTTTCTTT. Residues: CASSWWDRYTEAFF.

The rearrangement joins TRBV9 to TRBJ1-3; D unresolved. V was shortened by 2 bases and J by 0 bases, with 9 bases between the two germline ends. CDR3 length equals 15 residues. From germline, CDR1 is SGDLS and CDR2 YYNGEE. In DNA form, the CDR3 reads TGTGCCAGCAGCGTTTCGCCGAGCTCTGGAAACACCATATATTTT. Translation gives CASSVSPSSGNTIYF.

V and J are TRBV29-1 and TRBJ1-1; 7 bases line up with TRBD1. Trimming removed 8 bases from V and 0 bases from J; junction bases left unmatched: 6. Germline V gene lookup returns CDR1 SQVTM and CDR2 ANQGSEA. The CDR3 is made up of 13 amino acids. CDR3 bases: TGCAGCCTCAGGGGACAGATGAACACTGAAGCTTTCTTT. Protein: CSLRGQMNTEAFF.

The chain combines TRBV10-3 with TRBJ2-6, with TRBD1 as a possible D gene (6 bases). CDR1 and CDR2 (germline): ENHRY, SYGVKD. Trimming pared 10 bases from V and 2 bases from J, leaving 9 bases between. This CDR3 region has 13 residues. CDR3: CATGATGANVLTF. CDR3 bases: TGTGCCACAGGGGCTACTGGGGCCAACGTCCTGACTTTC.

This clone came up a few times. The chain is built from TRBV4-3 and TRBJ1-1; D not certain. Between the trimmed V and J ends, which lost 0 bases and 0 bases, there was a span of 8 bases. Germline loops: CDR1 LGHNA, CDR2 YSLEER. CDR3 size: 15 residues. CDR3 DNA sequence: TGCGCCAGCAGCCAAGAAGGGTACATGAACACTGAAGCTTTCTTT. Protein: CASSQEGYMNTEAFF.

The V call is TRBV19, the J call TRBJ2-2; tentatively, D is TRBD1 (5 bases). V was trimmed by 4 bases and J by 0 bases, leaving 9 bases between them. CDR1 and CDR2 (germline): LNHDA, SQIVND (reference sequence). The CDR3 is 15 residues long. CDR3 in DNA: TGTGCCAGTAGTACGACAGCCCCGAACACCGGGGAGCTGTTTTTT. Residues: CASSTTAPNTGELFF.

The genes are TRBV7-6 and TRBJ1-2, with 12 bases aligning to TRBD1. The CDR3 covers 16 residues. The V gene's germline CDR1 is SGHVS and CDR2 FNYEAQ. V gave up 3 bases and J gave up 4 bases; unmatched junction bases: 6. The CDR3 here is CASSLSGTGGGYGYTF. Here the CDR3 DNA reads TGTGCCAGCAGCTTGAGTGGGACAGGGGGCGGCTATGGCTACACCTTC. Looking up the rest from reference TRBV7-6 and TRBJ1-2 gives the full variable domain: GAGVSQSPRYKVTKRGQDVALRCDPISGHVSLYWYRQALGQGPEFLTYFNYEAQQDKSGLPNDRFSAERPEGSISTLTIQRTEQRDSAMYRCASSLSGTGGGYGYTFGSGTRLTVV.

CDR3 in amino acids: CASSLERLDTEAFF. The DNA for the CDR3 is TGCGCCAGCAGCTTGGAGCGTTTGGACACTGAAGCTTTCTTT. The chain has TRBV5-1 and TRBJ1-1; D is ambiguous. V shed 0 bases and J shed 3 bases, with 9 bases lying between them. The CDR3 totals 14 residues. Germline CDR1 is SGHRS and CDR2 is YFSETQ.

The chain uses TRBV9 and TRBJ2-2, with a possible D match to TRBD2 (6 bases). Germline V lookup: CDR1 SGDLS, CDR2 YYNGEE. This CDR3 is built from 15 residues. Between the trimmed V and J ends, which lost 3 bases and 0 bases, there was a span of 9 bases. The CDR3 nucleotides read TGTGCCAGCAGCGCCCGCGGGACGAACACCGGGGAGCTGTTTTTT. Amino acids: CASSARGTNTGELFF.

CDR3 sequence (DNA): TGTGCCAGTAGTCTGTACGGGACGGGCCCGAACACTGAAGCTTTCTTT. Amino acid sequence: CASSLYGTGPNTEAFF. The J gene is TRBJ1-1, the V gene TRBV19; D perhaps matches TRBD1 (5 bases). V lost 5 bases and J 1 base, leaving 17 bases between the germline ends. The CDR3 spans 16 residues. Germline assignment: CDR1 LNHDA and CDR2 SQIVND (reference sequence). Filled out from reference TRBV19 and TRBJ1-1, the complete variable domain reads DGGITQSPKYLFRKEGQNVTLSCEQNLNHDAMYWYRQDPGQGLRLIYYSQIVNDFQKGDIAEGYSVSREKKESFPLTVTSAQKNPTAFYLCASSLYGTGPNTEAFFGQGTRLTVV.

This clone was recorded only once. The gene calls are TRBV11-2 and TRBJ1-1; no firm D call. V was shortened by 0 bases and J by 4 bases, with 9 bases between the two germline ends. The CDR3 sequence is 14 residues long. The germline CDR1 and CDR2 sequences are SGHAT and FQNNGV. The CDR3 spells CASSLEGVGTEAFF. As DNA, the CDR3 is TGTGCCAGCAGCTTAGAAGGTGTCGGCACTGAAGCTTTCTTT.

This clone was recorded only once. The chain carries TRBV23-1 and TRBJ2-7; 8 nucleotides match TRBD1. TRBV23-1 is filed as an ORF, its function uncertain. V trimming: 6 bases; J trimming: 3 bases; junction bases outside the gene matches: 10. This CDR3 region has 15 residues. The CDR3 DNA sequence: TGCGCCAGCAGGAAGGGACAGGAAAGCCTCTACGAGCAGTACTTC. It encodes CASRKGQESLYEQYF.

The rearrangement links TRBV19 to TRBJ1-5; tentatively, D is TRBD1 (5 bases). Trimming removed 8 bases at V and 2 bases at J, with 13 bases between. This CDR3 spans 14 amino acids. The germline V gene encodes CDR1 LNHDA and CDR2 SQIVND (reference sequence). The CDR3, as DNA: TGTGCCAGTGATCCCCGGGGGGGCAATCAGCCCCAGCATTTT. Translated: CASDPRGGNQPQHF.

The CDR3 DNA reads as TGCGCCAGCAGCCAAGCCCCAATGGACATTCAGTACTTC. It translates to CASSQAPMDIQYF. The chain recombines TRBV4-1 with TRBJ2-4; D not resolved. Trimming removed 1 base from V and 8 bases from J, with 9 bases in between. This CDR3 is built from 13 residues. Germline V gives CDR1 MGHRA, CDR2 YSYEKL.

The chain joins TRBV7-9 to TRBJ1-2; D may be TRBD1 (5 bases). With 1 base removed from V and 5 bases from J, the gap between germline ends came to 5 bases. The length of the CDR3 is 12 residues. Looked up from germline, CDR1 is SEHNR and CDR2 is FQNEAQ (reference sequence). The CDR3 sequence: CASSLEGYGYTF. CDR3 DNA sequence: TGTGCCAGCAGCTTAGAGGGGTATGGCTACACCTTC. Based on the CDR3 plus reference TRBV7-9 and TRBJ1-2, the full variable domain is DTGVSQNPRHKITKRGQNVTFRCDPISEHNRLYWYRQTLGQGPEFLTYFQNEAQLEKSRLLSDRFSAERPKGSFSTLEIQRTEQGDSAMYLCASSLEGYGYTFGSGTRLTVV.